This TCR beta chain is from a study of OX40 agonist ivuxolimab in advanced cancers. Study as a whole: Eligibility rules accepted prior anti-PD-1, anti-PD-L1 or anti-CTLA-4 therapy, and 30% to 40% had some.

Findings of the study overall: More expanded clones were found, on average, in CD8+ than in CD4+ T cells. The authors also found low normalized T-cell clonal expansion in some nonresponders.

The assay was immunoSEQ multiplex PCR, and TCRdb's table has in-frame clones only and misses some. The sample consists of 30,000 to 35,000 clones, 90% of them appearing once. This clone was observed a handful of times. Its antigen remains unidentified. Trimming removed 4 bases at V and 0 bases at J, with 6 bases between. CDR1 and CDR2 (germline): GTSNPN, SVGIG (reference sequence). The CDR3 runs to 12 residues. The chain links TRBV30 to TRBJ1-1; D unclear. The sample here was CD4+ or CD8+ T cells sorted from blood, taken in a trial of the OX40 agonist ivuxolimab. The source of this sequence is an adult with an advanced solid tumor such as melanoma, head and neck, liver or kidney cancer. CDR3 region: CAWMGLNTEAFF. The DNA of the CDR3 is TGTGCCTGGATGGGCCTGAACACTGAAGCTTTCTTT.